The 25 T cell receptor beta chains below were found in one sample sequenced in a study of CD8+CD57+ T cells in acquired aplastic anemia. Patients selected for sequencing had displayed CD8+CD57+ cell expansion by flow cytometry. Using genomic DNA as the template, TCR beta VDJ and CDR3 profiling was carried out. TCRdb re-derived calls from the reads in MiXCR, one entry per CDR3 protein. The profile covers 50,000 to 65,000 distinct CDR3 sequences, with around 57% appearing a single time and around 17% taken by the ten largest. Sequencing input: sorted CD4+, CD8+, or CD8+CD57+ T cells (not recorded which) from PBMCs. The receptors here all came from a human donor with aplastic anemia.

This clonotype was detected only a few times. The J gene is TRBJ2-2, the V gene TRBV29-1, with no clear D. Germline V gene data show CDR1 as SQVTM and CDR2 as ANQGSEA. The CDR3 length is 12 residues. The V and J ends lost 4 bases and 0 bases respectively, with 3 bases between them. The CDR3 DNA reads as TGCAGCGTTGCCTCGAACACCGGGGAGCTGTTTTTT. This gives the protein CSVASNTGELFF.

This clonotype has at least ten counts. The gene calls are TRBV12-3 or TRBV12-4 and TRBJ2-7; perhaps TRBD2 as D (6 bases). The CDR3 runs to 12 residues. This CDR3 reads CASTGSSYEQYF. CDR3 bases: TGTGCTTCGACCGGGAGCTCCTACGAGCAGTACTTC.

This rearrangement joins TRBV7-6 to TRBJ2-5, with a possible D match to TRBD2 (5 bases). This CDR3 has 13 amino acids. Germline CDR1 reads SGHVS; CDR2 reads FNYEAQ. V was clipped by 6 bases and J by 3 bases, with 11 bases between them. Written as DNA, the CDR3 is TGTGCCAGCAGTGGAGGAGCGGAAGAGACCCAGTACTTC. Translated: CASSGGAEETQYF.

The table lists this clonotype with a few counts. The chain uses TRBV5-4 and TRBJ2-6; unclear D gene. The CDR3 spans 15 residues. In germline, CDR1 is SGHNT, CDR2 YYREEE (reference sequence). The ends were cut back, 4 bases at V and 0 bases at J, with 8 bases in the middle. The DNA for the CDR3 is TGTGCCAGCAGCCCCGGGCTCTCTGGGGCCAACGTCCTGACTTTC. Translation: CASSPGLSGANVLTF. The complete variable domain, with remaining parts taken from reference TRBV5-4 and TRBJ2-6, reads ETGVTQSPTHLIKTRGQQVTLRCSSQSGHNTVSWYQQALGQGPQFIFQYYREEENGRGNFPPRFSGLQFPNYSSELNVNALELDDSALYLCASSPGLSGANVLTFGAGSRLTVL.

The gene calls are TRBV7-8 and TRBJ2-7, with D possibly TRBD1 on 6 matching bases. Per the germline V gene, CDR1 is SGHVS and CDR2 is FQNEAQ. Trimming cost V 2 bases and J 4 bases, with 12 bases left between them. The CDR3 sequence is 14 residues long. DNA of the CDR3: TGTGCCAGCAGCTTACAACAGGGTGCGTACGAGCAGTACTTC. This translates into CASSLQQGAYEQYF.

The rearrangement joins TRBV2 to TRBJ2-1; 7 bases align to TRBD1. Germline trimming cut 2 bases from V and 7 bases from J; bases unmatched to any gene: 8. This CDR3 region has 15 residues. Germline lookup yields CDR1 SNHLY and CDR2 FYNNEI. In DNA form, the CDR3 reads TGTGCCAGCAGTGAACAAGGGGGCTTGTGGAATGAGCAGTTCTTC. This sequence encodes CASSEQGGLWNEQFF.

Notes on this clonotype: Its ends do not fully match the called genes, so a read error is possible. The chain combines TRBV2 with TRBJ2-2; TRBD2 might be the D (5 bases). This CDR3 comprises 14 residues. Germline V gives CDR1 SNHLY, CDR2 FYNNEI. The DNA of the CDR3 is TGTGCCGGCAGCTCAGGACTGGGCACCGGGGAGCTGTTTTTT. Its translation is CAGSSGLGTGELFF.

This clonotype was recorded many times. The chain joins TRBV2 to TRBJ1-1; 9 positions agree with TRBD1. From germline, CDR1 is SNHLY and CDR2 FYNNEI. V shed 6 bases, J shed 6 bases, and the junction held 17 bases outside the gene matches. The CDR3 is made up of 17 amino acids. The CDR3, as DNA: TGTGCCAGCAGCCACCCCGGGACAGGGCACTCTCCACCTGAAGCTTTCTTT. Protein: CASSHPGTGHSPPEAFF.

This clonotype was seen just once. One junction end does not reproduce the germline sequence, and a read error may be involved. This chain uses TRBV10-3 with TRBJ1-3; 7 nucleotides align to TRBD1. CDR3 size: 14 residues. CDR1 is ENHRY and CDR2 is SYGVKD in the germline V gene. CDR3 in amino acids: CAISGTDSGDTIYF. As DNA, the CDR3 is TGTGCCATCAGCGGGACAGACTCTGGAGACACCATATATTTT.

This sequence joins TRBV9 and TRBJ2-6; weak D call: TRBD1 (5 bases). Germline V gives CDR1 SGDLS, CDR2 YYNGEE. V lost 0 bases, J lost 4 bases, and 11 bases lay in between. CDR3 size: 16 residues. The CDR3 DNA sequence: TGTGCCAGCAGCGTAGGCAGGGCACCCGGGGCCAACGTCCTGACTTTC. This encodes CASSVGRAPGANVLTF.

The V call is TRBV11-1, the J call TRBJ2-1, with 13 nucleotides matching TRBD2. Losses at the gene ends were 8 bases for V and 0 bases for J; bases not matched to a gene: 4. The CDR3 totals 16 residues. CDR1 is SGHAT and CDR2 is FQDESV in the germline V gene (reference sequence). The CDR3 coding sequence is TGTGCCAGCGGGACTAGCGGGGCCAGCTCCTACAATGAGCAGTTCTTC. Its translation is CASGTSGASSYNEQFF. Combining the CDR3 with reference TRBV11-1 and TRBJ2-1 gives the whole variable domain EAEVAQSPRYKITEKSQAVAFWCDPISGHATLYWYRQILGQGPELLVQFQDESVVDDSQLPKDRFSAERLKGVDSTLKIQPAELGDSAMYLCASGTSGASSYNEQFFGPGTRLTVL.

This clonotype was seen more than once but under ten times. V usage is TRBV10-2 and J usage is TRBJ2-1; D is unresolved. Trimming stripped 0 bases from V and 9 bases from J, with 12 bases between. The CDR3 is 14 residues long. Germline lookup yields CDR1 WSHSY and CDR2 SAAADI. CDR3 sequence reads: CASSESTGVLEQFF. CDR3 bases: TGCGCCAGCAGTGAGTCGACGGGCGTGCTTGAGCAGTTCTTC.

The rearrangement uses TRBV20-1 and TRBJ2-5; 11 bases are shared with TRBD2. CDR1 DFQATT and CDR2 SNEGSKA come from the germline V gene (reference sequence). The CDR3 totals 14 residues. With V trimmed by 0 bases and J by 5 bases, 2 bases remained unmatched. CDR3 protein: CSARDPSGRETQYF. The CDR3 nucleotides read TGCAGTGCTAGAGATCCTAGCGGGAGGGAGACCCAGTACTTC.

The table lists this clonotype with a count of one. Here the CDR3 reads CSARGSGVNTEAFF. The CDR3 coding sequence is TGCAGTGCTAGAGGCTCAGGGGTGAACACTGAAGCTTTCTTT. V is TRBV20-1 and J is TRBJ1-1, with TRBD1 as a possible D gene (6 bases). This CDR3 has 14 amino acids. Germline-derived CDR1 and CDR2 are DFQATT and SNEGSKA (reference sequence). The V and J ends lost 1 base and 0 bases respectively, with 9 bases between them.

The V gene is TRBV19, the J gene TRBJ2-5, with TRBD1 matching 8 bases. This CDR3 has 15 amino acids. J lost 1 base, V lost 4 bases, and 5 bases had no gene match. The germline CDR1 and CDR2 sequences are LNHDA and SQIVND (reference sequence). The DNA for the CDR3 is TGTGCCAGTAGTAACCGGGACAGGAGCCAAGAGACCCAGTACTTC. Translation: CASSNRDRSQETQYF.

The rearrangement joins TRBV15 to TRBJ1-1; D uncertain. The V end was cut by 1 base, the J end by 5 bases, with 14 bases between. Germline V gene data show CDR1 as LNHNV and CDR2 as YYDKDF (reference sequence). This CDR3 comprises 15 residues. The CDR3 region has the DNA TGTGCCACCAGCAGAGTTTTGGGAGGGCCGACTGAAGCTTTCTTT. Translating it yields CATSRVLGGPTEAFF.

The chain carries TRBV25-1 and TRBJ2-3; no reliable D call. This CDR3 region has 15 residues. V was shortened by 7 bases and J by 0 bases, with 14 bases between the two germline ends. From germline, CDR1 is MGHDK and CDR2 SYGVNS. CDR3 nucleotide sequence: TGTGCCAGCAAACTCTCCAGCTCTAGCACAGATACGCAGTATTTT. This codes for CASKLSSSSTDTQYF.

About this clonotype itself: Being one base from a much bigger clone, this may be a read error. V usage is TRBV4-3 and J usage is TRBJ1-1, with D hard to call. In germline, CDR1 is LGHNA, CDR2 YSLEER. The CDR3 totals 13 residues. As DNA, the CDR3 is TGCGCCAGAAGCCAAGGATGGGCGACAGAAGCTTTCTTT. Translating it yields CARSQGWATEAFF.

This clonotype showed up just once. In nucleotides, the CDR3 is TGCAGCGTAAAGCGGGAGGGCTACGAGCAGTTCTTC. Translated, it gives CSVKREGYEQFF. V gene TRBV29-1 combines with J gene TRBJ2-7; 10 nucleotides match TRBD2. TRBJ2-1 matches the DNA end more closely, so the J call is doubtful. CDR3 size: 12 residues. Germline CDR1 SQVTM, CDR2 ANQGSEA.

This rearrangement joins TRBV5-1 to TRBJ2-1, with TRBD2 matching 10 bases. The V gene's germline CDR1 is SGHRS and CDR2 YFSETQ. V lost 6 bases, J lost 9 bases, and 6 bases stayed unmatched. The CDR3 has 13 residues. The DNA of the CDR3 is TGCGCCAGCATCAGCGGGGGGGCGTTTGAGCAGTTCTTC. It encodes CASISGGAFEQFF. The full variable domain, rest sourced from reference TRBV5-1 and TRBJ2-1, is KAGVTQTPRYLIKTRGQQVTLSCSPISGHRSVSWYQQTPGQGLQFLFEYFSETQRNKGNFPGRFSGRQFSNSRSEMNVSTLELGDSALYLCASISGGAFEQFFGPGTRLTVL.

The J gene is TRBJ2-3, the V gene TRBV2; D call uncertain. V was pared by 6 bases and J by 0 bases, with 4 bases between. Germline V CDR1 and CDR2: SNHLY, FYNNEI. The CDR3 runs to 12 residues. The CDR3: CASRTSTDTQYF. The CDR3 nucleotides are TGTGCCAGCAGAACTAGCACAGATACGCAGTATTTT.

The CDR3, as DNA: TGTGCCATCAGTGACTACACCGGGGAGCTGTTTTTT. Encoded protein: CAISDYTGELFF. The chain recombines TRBV10-3 with TRBJ2-2; D is unresolved. The CDR3 is 12 amino acids. The germline gives CDR1 ENHRY, CDR2 SYGVKD. The germline V and J ends were trimmed by 3 bases and 3 bases, with 2 bases remaining between them.

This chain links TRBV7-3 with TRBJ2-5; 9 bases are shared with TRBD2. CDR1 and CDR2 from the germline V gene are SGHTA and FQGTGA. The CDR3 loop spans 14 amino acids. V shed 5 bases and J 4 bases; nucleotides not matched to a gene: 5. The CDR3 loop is CASSPSSGVETQYF. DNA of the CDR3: TGTGCCAGCAGCCCCTCTAGCGGGGTAGAGACCCAGTACTTC.

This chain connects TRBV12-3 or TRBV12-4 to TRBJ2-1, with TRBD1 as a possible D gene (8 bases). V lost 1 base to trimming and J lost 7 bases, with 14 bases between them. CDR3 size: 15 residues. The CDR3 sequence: CASSLVGQGGNEQFF. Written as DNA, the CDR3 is TGTGCCAGCAGTTTAGTTGGACAGGGAGGGAATGAGCAGTTCTTC.

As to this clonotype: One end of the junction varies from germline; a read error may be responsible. In DNA, the CDR3 is TGTGCCAGCAGTGAAACCGCCGGGACAGGGGACGAGCAGTACTTC. It translates to CASSETAGTGDEQYF. The rearrangement links TRBV10-3 to TRBJ2-7; TRBD1 matches 10 bases. From germline, CDR1 is ENHRY and CDR2 SYGVKD. This CDR3 spans 15 amino acids.